The subject of this entry is one T cell receptor beta chain. The antigen remains undetermined. This entry belongs to a study of shared clonotypes between healthy human individuals. Study conclusions and caveats: Compared with clonotypes that all four donors shared, non-shared clonotypes had lower generation probabilities. Estimated richness values were generally larger in naive subsets than in memory subsets.

Those who donated were healthy HIV-negative adults, with no recent acute infections or vaccinations reported. On sorted subsets, replicate PCRs used 200 ng DNA, or some 27,000 T cell genomes. Some clones are missing from TCRdb's copy, which holds only in-frame ones; the method was immunoSEQ multiplex PCR. Here the sample spans around 2.1 million clones, approximately 96% being singletons. The CDR3 spans 13 residues. Germline loops: CDR1 LNHDA, CDR2 SQIVND (reference sequence). V was trimmed by 9 bases and J by 5 bases, leaving 16 bases between them. The TCR originated in a man between 18 and 29 years old in good health. This rearrangement joins TRBV19 to TRBJ1-1; D might be TRBD1 (5 bases). Sequenced input: naive CD4+ T cells sorted from blood. The subset is: CD45RA+ positively selected. CDR3 residues: CASREGRWTEAFF. The CDR3, as DNA: TGTGCCAGCAGGGAGGGGAGGTGGACTGAAGCTTTCTTT. Based on the CDR3 plus reference TRBV19 and TRBJ1-1, the full variable domain is DGGITQSPKYLFRKEGQNVTLSCEQNLNHDAMYWYRQDPGQGLRLIYYSQIVNDFQKGDIAEGYSVSREKKESFPLTVTSAQKNPTAFYLCASREGRWTEAFFGQGTRLTVV.